These 8 T cell receptor beta chains originate from one sample sequenced in a study of human T cells and chemical hapten exposure. The sample's time point: patch test 1, 2 weeks after DPC sensitization. Treatment reported: therapeutic diphenylcyclopropenone sensitization with weekly scalp DPC. TCRdb called the RACE reads again in MiXCR, with one record for every CDR3 protein. The sample carries 150,000 or so distinct CDR3 sequences, more than 14% recorded once. Material: whole blood, obtained in connection with sensitization to the hapten diphenylcyclopropenone (DPC). Receptors were obtained from a woman aged 25 to 45 with alopecia areata. Some clones in this sample may be carry-over from other donors' samples.

The chain employs TRBV2 and TRBJ2-2; the D is unclear. CDR1 is SNHLY, CDR2 FYNNEI, per germline. V was cut by 5 bases and J by 0 bases, with 10 bases left in between. The CDR3 contains 15 residues. The CDR3 loop reads CASSKVRANTGELFF. In DNA, the CDR3 is TGTGCCAGCAGTAAGGTCCGGGCGAACACCGGGGAGCTGTTTTTT.

The rearrangement uses TRBV6-5 and TRBJ1-1; TRBD1 might be the D (5 bases). Per germline, CDR1 MNHEY and CDR2 SVGAGI. Trimming removed 0 bases from V and 2 bases from J, with 16 bases in between. There are 17 residues in the CDR3. For the CDR3, the DNA is TGTGCCAGCAGTTACTCGATGGCGGGGGGAGTAAACACTGAAGCTTTCTTT. As protein: CASSYSMAGGVNTEAFF.

The J gene is TRBJ1-2, the V gene TRBV19, with D uncertain. Germline V gene sequence: CDR1 LNHDA, CDR2 SQIVND (reference sequence). V dropped 3 bases and J dropped 4 bases, with 12 bases sitting between them. The CDR3 is made up of 14 amino acids. The CDR3 nucleotides are TGTGCCAGTAGTATTTTAGGTGGAACCTATGGCTACACCTTC. Encoded protein: CASSILGGTYGYTF. Together with reference TRBV19 and TRBJ1-2, the CDR3 gives the full variable domain: DGGITQSPKYLFRKEGQNVTLSCEQNLNHDAMYWYRQDPGQGLRLIYYSQIVNDFQKGDIAEGYSVSREKKESFPLTVTSAQKNPTAFYLCASSILGGTYGYTFGSGTRLTVV.

This chain uses TRBV5-5 with TRBJ2-2; D ambiguous. V was trimmed by 2 bases and J by 2 bases, leaving 10 bases between them. Germline V gene lookup returns CDR1 SGHKS and CDR2 YYEKEE (reference sequence). This CDR3 is 15 amino acids long. In DNA form, the CDR3 reads TGTGCCAGCAGCTTTTGGACCGATAACACCGGGGAGCTGTTTTTT. Its protein product is CASSFWTDNTGELFF.

The rearrangement links TRBV6-9 to TRBJ2-3, with 7 bases aligning to TRBD2. The CDR3 contains 15 residues. The germline CDR1 and CDR2 sequences are MNHGY and SVAAGI. Trimming took 7 bases from V and 5 from J; bases not matched to a gene: 12. Here the CDR3 DNA reads TGTGCCAGCAAAGATTCTAGCGGTGGAGTAGATACGCAGTATTTT. Translating it yields CASKDSSGGVDTQYF.

This clonotype has just a few counts. J is TRBJ2-3 and V is TRBV6-5, with D possibly matching TRBD2 (5 bases). The germline gives CDR1 MNHEY, CDR2 SVGAGI. The ends were cut back, 2 bases at V and 3 bases at J, with 12 bases in the middle. The CDR3 sequence is 15 residues long. The CDR3 sequence is CASSYGSGKTDTQYF. The CDR3 region has the DNA TGTGCCAGCAGTTACGGGTCGGGAAAGACAGATACGCAGTATTTT.

The chain combines TRBV7-9 with TRBJ2-2; 8 bases map to TRBD2. The CDR3 loop spans 16 amino acids. The germline gives CDR1 SEHNR, CDR2 FQNEAQ (reference sequence). With V trimmed by 0 bases and J by 6 bases, 6 bases remained unmatched. CDR3 loop: CASSLAGAGVAGELFF. As DNA, the CDR3 is TGTGCCAGCAGCTTAGCTGGAGCGGGAGTTGCCGGGGAGCTGTTTTTT.

In its sample, this clonotype was seen a few times. The chain employs TRBV5-8 and TRBJ2-1; D is perhaps TRBD2 (6 bases). Germline CDR1 SGHTS, CDR2 YDEGEE. V lost 3 bases and J 0 bases, leaving 16 bases between the germline ends. This CDR3 comprises 17 residues. DNA of the CDR3: TGTGCCAGCAGCTCACTAGCTGTCACTAGCTCCTACAATGAGCAGTTCTTC. Protein product: CASSSLAVTSSYNEQFF. Looking up the rest from reference TRBV5-8 and TRBJ2-1 gives the full variable domain: EAGVTQSPTHLIKTRGQQATLRCSPISGHTSVYWYQQALGLGLQFLLWYDEGEERNRGNFPPRFSGRQFPNYSSELNVNALELEDSALYLCASSSLAVTSSYNEQFFGPGTRLTVL.